This section outlines one TCR beta chain sequence together with its context. Germline trimming cut 0 bases from V and 6 bases from J; bases unmatched to any gene: 10. The CDR3 spans 17 residues. The germline V gene encodes CDR1 SGHRS and CDR2 YFSETQ. This sample is part of a study of shared clonotypes between healthy human individuals. Original analysis: ImmunoSEQ output held junction-only sequences without quality scores, so filtering differed. TCRdb keeps only in-frame clones here, not all; method: immunoSEQ multiplex PCR. That table supplies the V and J calls and clone size; D and trimming were determined from the DNA. The repertoire holds some 2,000,000 clones, with 95% as singletons.

Material: naive CD4+ T cells sorted from blood. Noted subset: CD45RA+ positively selected. The V call is TRBV5-1, the J call TRBJ2-3; 10 nucleotides align to TRBD2. The sequence derives from a young man in good health. The CDR3 region is CASSLEGSGRGGDTQYF. The CDR3 DNA follows: TGCGCCAGCAGCTTGGAAGGCAGCGGGAGGGGAGGGGATACGCAGTATTTT.